Below are 24 T cell receptor beta chains sequenced from a single sample in a study of shared clonotypes between healthy human individuals (dated by TCRdb to 2020 to 2022). Receptors were amplified or captured by the immunoSEQ multiplex PCR assay. TCRdb re-hosts the immuneACCESS table, in-frame sequences only. Its copies lack some clones; in the studies checked, an unresolved V gene accounts for under half of them, and the cause for the rest is not known. The sample has 2 million to 2.5 million clones on record, more than 85% of them singletons. The ten largest clones take up 0.39% of the sample. Source material: naive CD4+ T cells from PBMCs. Explained via the paper, the cell subset or site label denotes: CD45RA+ positively selected. These TCRs come from a man younger than 35 in good health. Some clones in this sample may be carry-over from other donors' samples.

The rearrangement joins TRBV2 to TRBJ2-7; weak D call: TRBD1 (6 bases). V was cut by 5 bases and J by 3 bases, with 11 bases left in between. CDR3 size: 13 residues. CDR1 SNHLY and CDR2 FYNNEI come from the germline V gene. The CDR3 nucleotides are TGTGCCAGCAGTACCGGGACATTCTACGAGCAGTACTTC. Translation: CASSTGTFYEQYF.

The chain joins TRBV7-9 to TRBJ2-3, with a tentative D call TRBD2 (5 bases). Trimming removed 4 bases from V and 3 bases from J, with 17 bases in between. CDR1 SEHNR and CDR2 FQNEAQ come from the germline V gene (reference sequence). The CDR3 runs 16 residues. In DNA form, the CDR3 reads TGTGCCAGCAGCTATCTGGACGGAGGAAGGACAGATACGCAGTATTTT. Translated, it gives CASSYLDGGRTDTQYF.

A word on this clone: Other DNA sequences within the sample encode an identical CDR3. The chain carries TRBV28 and TRBJ2-7, with TRBD1 as a possible D gene (6 bases). Trimming took off 3 bases at V and 0 bases at J, with 9 bases between the two ends. This CDR3 region has 14 residues. Germline CDR1 MDHEN, CDR2 SYDVKM. CDR3 nucleotide sequence: TGTGCCAGCAGTTTGTTGGGGGCCTCCTACGAGCAGTACTTC. Protein product: CASSLLGASYEQYF.

The chain couples TRBV7-8 to TRBJ2-1; 9 positions agree with TRBD2. The V and J ends lost 4 bases and 10 bases, in that order; junction bases with no gene match: 14. This CDR3 has 16 amino acids. Germline values: CDR1 SGHVS, CDR2 FQNEAQ. CDR3: CASSSVLAGDGVEQFF. The CDR3 DNA is TGTGCCAGCAGCTCTGTTTTAGCGGGAGATGGTGTGGAGCAGTTCTTC.

The genes are TRBV7-9 and TRBJ1-1; D remains unclear. V was pared by 4 bases and J by 3 bases, with 9 bases between. This CDR3 region has 13 residues. The germline V gene encodes CDR1 SEHNR and CDR2 FQNEAQ (reference sequence). The CDR3 DNA is TGTGCCAGCAGCTCGACCCCGGACACTGAAGCTTTCTTT. This translates into CASSSTPDTEAFF. Drawing the rest from reference TRBV7-9 and TRBJ1-1, the complete variable domain is DTGVSQNPRHKITKRGQNVTFRCDPISEHNRLYWYRQTLGQGPEFLTYFQNEAQLEKSRLLSDRFSAERPKGSFSTLEIQRTEQGDSAMYLCASSSTPDTEAFFGQGTRLTVV.

This sequence joins TRBV7-9 and TRBJ2-2; D is perhaps TRBD1 or TRBD2 (5 bases each). Germline CDR1 is SEHNR and CDR2 is FQNEAQ (reference sequence). Trimming removed 5 bases from V and 0 bases from J, with 13 bases in between. This CDR3 is built from 16 residues. The CDR3, as DNA: TGTGCCAGCAGCGGTTTTTCGGGGCCGAACACCGGGGAGCTGTTTTTT. Translating it yields CASSGFSGPNTGELFF.

The genes are TRBV28 and TRBJ2-7; 7 bases fit TRBD2. The CDR3 is 17 amino acids. V lost 3 bases, J lost 4 bases, and 15 bases stayed unmatched. Germline loops: CDR1 MDHEN, CDR2 SYDVKM. The CDR3 DNA follows: TGTGCCAGCAGTTTGGGGGGAGCGGGATTAAACGGTTACGAGCAGTACTTC. Translation: CASSLGGAGLNGYEQYF.

The rearrangement joins TRBV5-1 to TRBJ1-2; TRBD1 might be the D (6 bases). Germline V gene sequence: CDR1 SGHRS, CDR2 YFSETQ. CDR3 length: 14 amino acids. Trimming took off 0 bases at V and 4 bases at J, with 10 bases between the two ends. CDR3 in amino acids: CASSLGDTIYGYTF. The DNA for the CDR3 is TGCGCCAGCAGCTTGGGGGACACTATCTATGGCTACACCTTC. Together with reference TRBV5-1 and TRBJ1-2, the CDR3 gives the full variable domain: KAGVTQTPRYLIKTRGQQVTLSCSPISGHRSVSWYQQTPGQGLQFLFEYFSETQRNKGNFPGRFSGRQFSNSRSEMNVSTLELGDSALYLCASSLGDTIYGYTFGSGTRLTVV.

The chain links TRBV18 to TRBJ1-5; 9 nucleotides align to TRBD1. The CDR3 is 13 amino acids. Germline trimming cut 6 bases from V and 8 bases from J; bases unmatched to any gene: 5. CDR1 and CDR2 from the germline V gene are KGHSH and LQKENI. The CDR3 here is CASSGTGKEPQHF. As DNA, the CDR3 is TGTGCCAGCTCTGGGACAGGGAAGGAGCCCCAGCATTTT.

The chain combines TRBV11-3 with TRBJ2-3; TRBD2 matches 8 bases. This CDR3 comprises 17 residues. The V and J ends lost 5 bases and 0 bases, in that order; junction bases with no gene match: 10. The germline CDR1 and CDR2 sequences are SGHNT and YENEEA. CDR3 DNA: TGTGCCAGCAGCCACAAGGCTATAGCGGGGAGCACAGATACGCAGTATTTT. Its translation is CASSHKAIAGSTDTQYF. Combining the CDR3 with reference TRBV11-3 and TRBJ2-3 gives the whole variable domain EAGVVQSPRYKIIEKKQPVAFWCNPISGHNTLYWYLQNLGQGPELLIRYENEEAVDDSQLPKDRFSAERLKGVDSTLKIQPAELGDSAVYLCASSHKAIAGSTDTQYFGPGTRLTVL.

The chain recombines TRBV21-1 with TRBJ1-2; the table's TRBD1 call for D was not verified on the DNA. TRBV21-1 is a known pseudogene. This CDR3 is 17 amino acids long. As DNA, the CDR3 is TGTGCCAGCAGCAACAAGACAGTACCCATTAAGAAATATGGCTACACCTTC. Translated: CASSNKTVPIKKYGYTF.

Concerning this clone: The same CDR3 is also encoded by other DNA sequences in this sample. The gene calls are TRBV7-9 and TRBJ2-7; D is uncertain. Germline V gene lookup returns CDR1 SEHNR and CDR2 FQNEAQ (reference sequence). This CDR3 has 13 amino acids. Trimming stripped 1 base from V and 3 bases from J, with 7 bases between. CDR3 sequence: CASSLGQVYEQYF. In DNA form, the CDR3 reads TGTGCCAGCAGCTTAGGGCAGGTCTACGAGCAGTACTTC.

This clone showed up just once. This sequence joins TRBV7-6 and TRBJ2-1; no clear D gene. Germline-derived CDR1 and CDR2 are SGHVS and FNYEAQ. V shed 5 bases and J shed 12 bases, with 14 bases lying between them. The length of the CDR3 is 12 residues. The CDR3 DNA reads as TGTGCCAGCAGCCCAACCGCCGGAATGCAGTTCTTC. This translates into CASSPTAGMQFF.

The chain couples TRBV6-1 to TRBJ1-4; no reliable D call. Per germline, CDR1 MNHNS and CDR2 SASEGT. The CDR3 is made up of 15 amino acids. Trimming took off 4 bases at V and 2 bases at J, with 11 bases between the two ends. The CDR3 is CASSGSAVTNEKLFF. CDR3 DNA: TGTGCCAGCAGTGGGTCGGCGGTGACTAATGAAAAACTGTTTTTT.

The rearrangement joins TRBV4-2 to TRBJ1-2; 9 bases are shared with TRBD1. This CDR3 comprises 16 residues. CDR1 is LGHNA and CDR2 is YNFKEQ in the germline V gene. After removal of 0 bases from V and 5 bases from J, the junction contained 7 bases not matched to a gene. CDR3 amino acids: CASSQDRDRADYGYTF. The DNA for the CDR3 is TGTGCCAGCAGCCAAGATAGGGACAGGGCTGATTATGGCTACACCTTC.

This rearrangement joins TRBV6-5 to TRBJ2-1, with 8 bases fitting TRBD2. This CDR3 region has 16 residues. Germline CDR1 MNHEY, CDR2 SVGAGI. V shed 0 bases and J 2 bases; nucleotides not matched to a gene: 3. The CDR3, as DNA: TGTGCCAGCAGTTACTCACCGGGACTAGCCTACAATGAGCAGTTCTTC. This encodes CASSYSPGLAYNEQFF.

The CDR3 nucleotides read TGTGCCAGCAGCTTGGGGGGACAGGGTCCGGAGCAGTTCTTC. Protein sequence: CASSLGGQGPEQFF. The chain links TRBV13 to TRBJ2-1; TRBD1 matches 9 bases. Trimming took 3 bases from V and 10 from J; bases not matched to a gene: 7. The CDR3 is 14 residues long. The V gene's germline CDR1 is PRHDT and CDR2 FYEKMQ (reference sequence).

The V call is TRBV25-1, the J call TRBJ1-2; 8 positions agree with TRBD1. V was pared by 3 bases and J by 2 bases, with 5 bases of the junction left unmatched. Germline V lookup: CDR1 MGHDK, CDR2 SYGVNS. The CDR3 extends over 15 amino acids. The CDR3 DNA is TGTGCCAGCAGTGACCCCGGACAGGGAAACTATGGCTACACCTTC. Encoded protein: CASSDPGQGNYGYTF.

J is TRBJ1-2 and V is TRBV5-1; no firm D call. The ends were cut back, 4 bases at V and 7 bases at J, with 17 bases in the middle. The CDR3 runs 14 residues. The germline V gene has CDR1 SGHRS and CDR2 YFSETQ. The CDR3 nucleotides read TGCGCCAGCAGCAGTACGAGAGCCGGCGCTGGCTACACCTTC. Translated, it gives CASSSTRAGAGYTF.

This chain uses TRBV7-8 with TRBJ2-2; D is uncertain. The V end lost 2 bases, the J end lost 2 bases, and 6 bases lay between the germline ends. The germline gives CDR1 SGHVS, CDR2 FQNEAQ. There are 14 residues in the CDR3. CDR3 sequence reads: CASSLYTNTGELFF. DNA for the CDR3: TGTGCCAGCAGCTTATATACCAACACCGGGGAGCTGTTTTTT.

J is TRBJ2-3 and V is TRBV11-2; TRBD1 matches at 7 bases. The V gene end was trimmed by 5 bases and the J gene end by 1 base; junction bases not matched to a gene: 12. The CDR3 length is 17 residues. Germline CDR1 reads SGHAT; CDR2 reads FQNNGV. The CDR3: CASSKGTETPGTDTQYF. The CDR3 DNA reads as TGTGCCAGCAGCAAAGGGACAGAGACACCTGGCACAGATACGCAGTATTTT.

The V gene is TRBV2, the J gene TRBJ2-7, with 9 nucleotides matching TRBD1. The CDR3 has 14 amino acids. The germline gives CDR1 SNHLY, CDR2 FYNNEI. Trimming took 7 bases from V and 2 from J; bases not matched to a gene: 6. The DNA for the CDR3 is TGTGCCAGCAAGCCACAGGGGGCGACCTACGAGCAGTACTTC. Translating gives CASKPQGATYEQYF.

The chain links TRBV7-9 to TRBJ2-7; D call uncertain. This CDR3 comprises 15 residues. V was pared by 0 bases and J by 2 bases, with 11 bases between. The germline gives CDR1 SEHNR, CDR2 FQNEAQ (reference sequence). The CDR3 coding sequence is TGTGCCAGCAGCTTAGCTGGGCTAGGCGCCTACGAGCAGTACTTC. It encodes CASSLAGLGAYEQYF.

This clone was seen more than once but under ten times. This chain connects TRBV14 to TRBJ1-4; possible D gene TRBD1, 5 bases. The CDR3 is made up of 12 amino acids. CDR1 is SGHDN, CDR2 FVKESK, per germline. V was pared by 2 bases and J by 14 bases, with 12 bases between. The CDR3 here is CASSQQGVSLFF. The DNA of the CDR3 is TGTGCCAGCAGCCAACAGGGTGTAAGCCTGTTTTTT.